A single sample gave rise to the 25 T cell receptor beta chains below, sequenced in a study of blood T cell repertoires in COVID-19. Data came from immunoSEQ multiplex PCR; TCRdb stores just in-frame clones and leaves some out. This sample has fewer than 200,000 clones; around four fifths occur once, and the top ten carry around 8.4%. Sequenced sample: peripheral blood. The receptors originated from a woman at least 80 years old with COVID-19, enrolled during active disease.

The rearrangement links TRBV2 to TRBJ1-5, with D perhaps TRBD1 (6 bases). Germline lookup yields CDR1 SNHLY and CDR2 FYNNEI. Between the trimmed V and J ends, which lost 6 bases and 6 bases, there was a span of 12 bases. The CDR3 has 13 amino acids. CDR3: CASRGTSGQPQHF. CDR3 nucleotide sequence: TGTGCCAGCAGAGGGACATCGGGTCAGCCCCAGCATTTT.

The chain links TRBV7-9 to TRBJ1-1; possibly TRBD1 for D (5 bases). V lost 1 base to trimming and J lost 3 bases, with 12 bases between them. The germline CDR1 and CDR2 sequences are SEHNR and FQNEAQ (reference sequence). CDR3 length: 15 amino acids. This chain's CDR3 is CASSLGRGPDTEAFF. DNA for the CDR3: TGTGCCAGCAGCTTAGGAAGGGGCCCAGACACTGAAGCTTTCTTT.

This chain joins TRBV2 and TRBJ1-6; TRBD1 is a possible D gene (5 bases). CDR1 is SNHLY, CDR2 FYNNEI, per germline. The CDR3 sequence is 13 residues long. Deletions cut 4 bases from V and 5 bases from J, with 6 bases between. The CDR3 is CASSGQNNSPLHF. CDR3 DNA sequence: TGTGCCAGCAGTGGACAGAATAATTCACCCCTCCACTTT.

This chain connects TRBV9 to TRBJ2-1, with TRBD2 matching over 11 bases. Germline assignment: CDR1 SGDLS and CDR2 YYNGEE. The V and J ends lost 0 bases and 0 bases, in that order; junction bases with no gene match: 17. The CDR3 has 22 amino acids. CDR3 region: CASSVEATSGALFISSYNEQFF. CDR3 in DNA: TGTGCCAGCAGCGTAGAGGCGACTAGCGGGGCCTTATTTATTAGCTCCTACAATGAGCAGTTCTTC.

This clone was seen a few times. The chain carries TRBV7-9 and TRBJ2-7, with unresolved D. Germline V gene data show CDR1 as SEHNR and CDR2 as FQNEAQ (reference sequence). V dropped 2 bases and J dropped 4 bases, with 9 bases sitting between them. The CDR3 is 13 amino acids. CDR3 protein: CASSLNYRYEQYF. The CDR3 bases are TGTGCCAGCAGCTTAAACTACCGTTACGAGCAGTACTTC.

The chain joins TRBV5-5 to TRBJ1-5, with D unresolved. The CDR3 runs 12 residues. The V and J ends lost 2 bases and 7 bases respectively, with 7 bases between them. Germline CDR1 reads SGHKS; CDR2 reads YYEKEE (reference sequence). CDR3 DNA sequence: TGTGCCAGCAGCTTTGACAACCAGCCCCAGCATTTT. Translation: CASSFDNQPQHF.

V usage is TRBV6-5 and J usage is TRBJ1-2, with 7 nucleotides matching TRBD1. CDR1 is MNHEY and CDR2 is SVGAGI in the germline V gene. This CDR3 is 14 amino acids long. V was pared by 5 bases and J by 8 bases, with 11 bases of the junction left unmatched. The CDR3: CASSHRDSRGGYTF. CDR3 nucleotide sequence: TGTGCCAGCAGTCACCGGGACAGCCGAGGGGGCTACACCTTC.

The chain combines TRBV5-1 with TRBJ2-1; D may be TRBD2 (6 bases). Germline CDR1 SGHRS, CDR2 YFSETQ. CDR3 length: 13 residues. V lost 4 bases and J lost 4, with 9 bases in between. This CDR3 is CASSRDSYNEQFF. The CDR3 DNA reads as TGCGCCAGCAGCCGGGACTCTTACAATGAGCAGTTCTTC.

This clone was counted a single time. The J gene is TRBJ1-5, the V gene TRBV3-1 (or the pseudogene TRBV3-2); 9 bases are shared with TRBD1. The CDR3 spans 14 residues. Germline CDR1 and CDR2: LGHDT and YNNKEL (reference sequence). V shed 4 bases and J 5 bases; nucleotides not matched to a gene: 3. Here the CDR3 DNA reads TGTGCCAGCAGCCGGGGACAGGGATATCAGCCCCAGCATTTT. Translated, it gives CASSRGQGYQPQHF.

The chain carries TRBV5-1 and TRBJ2-2; the match to TRBD2 covers 8 bases. CDR3 length: 14 amino acids. J gave up 5 bases and V 4 bases, and 4 bases lay outside the gene matches. In germline, CDR1 is SGHRS, CDR2 YFSETQ. In nucleotides, the CDR3 is TGCGCCAGCAGCCTGAGCGGGAGAACCGGGGAGCTGTTTTTT. It encodes CASSLSGRTGELFF.

The count of this clone is one. This chain links TRBV7-3 with TRBJ1-4; a possible D gene is TRBD1 (6 bases). V was shortened by 4 bases and J by 6 bases, with 18 bases between the two germline ends. Germline assignment: CDR1 SGHTA and CDR2 FQGTGA. The CDR3 runs to 16 residues. CDR3 region: CASSSPLQGVYEKLFF. The CDR3 DNA is TGTGCCAGCAGCTCCCCTTTACAGGGCGTATATGAAAAACTGTTTTTT.

The chain employs TRBV24-1 and TRBJ2-7; a weak D match, TRBD2 (6 bases). The CDR3 covers 15 residues. V was trimmed by 7 bases and J by 3 bases, leaving 18 bases between them. Germline V CDR1 and CDR2: KGHDR, SFDVKD. CDR3 loop: CATSQTGVGVYEQYF. The CDR3 DNA follows: TGTGCCACCAGCCAGACGGGGGTCGGAGTCTACGAGCAGTACTTC.

The V gene is TRBV5-1, the J gene TRBJ2-1; a weak D match, TRBD2 (7 bases). This CDR3 is 15 amino acids long. Germline CDR1 SGHRS, CDR2 YFSETQ. With 2 bases removed from V and 2 bases from J, the gap between germline ends came to 11 bases. CDR3 sequence: CASSFGGGPYNEQFF. The DNA for the CDR3 is TGCGCCAGCAGCTTTGGGGGGGGCCCCTACAATGAGCAGTTCTTC.

The chain employs TRBV14 and TRBJ1-1; D remains unclear. Germline values: CDR1 SGHDN, CDR2 FVKESK. CDR3 length: 12 residues. The V and J ends lost 4 bases and 7 bases respectively, with 10 bases between them. This CDR3 is CASSPRSGEAFF. CDR3 DNA sequence: TGTGCCAGCAGCCCACGGTCGGGTGAAGCTTTCTTT.

V gene TRBV3-1 (or the pseudogene TRBV3-2) combines with J gene TRBJ2-2; weak D call: TRBD2 (6 bases). This CDR3 contains 14 residues. V was cut by 4 bases and J by 7 bases, with 13 bases left in between. Germline CDR1 and CDR2: LGHDT and YNNKEL (reference sequence). The DNA of the CDR3 is TGTGCCAGCAGCCCGGGACTTTCGGTCGGGGAGCTGTTTTTT. Protein sequence: CASSPGLSVGELFF.

The chain uses TRBV6-5 and TRBJ1-6; D unresolved. Trimming stripped 2 bases from V and 7 bases from J, with 6 bases between. From germline, CDR1 is MNHEY and CDR2 SVGAGI. CDR3 size: 13 residues. CDR3 coding DNA: TGTGCCAGCAGTTACCTACAGAATTCACCCCTCCACTTT. It encodes CASSYLQNSPLHF.

The chain carries TRBV9 and TRBJ1-3; 9 bases agree with TRBD1. This CDR3 comprises 15 residues. The V gene end was trimmed by 0 bases and the J gene end by 8 bases; junction bases not matched to a gene: 6. Germline V lookup: CDR1 SGDLS, CDR2 YYNGEE. CDR3 DNA: TGTGCCAGCAGCGTAGGGACAGGGGAGGGAGACACCATATATTTT. It yields the protein CASSVGTGEGDTIYF.

This chain connects TRBV15 to TRBJ2-2; D ambiguous. The V and J ends lost 4 bases and 7 bases respectively, with 10 bases between them. The germline CDR1 and CDR2 sequences are LNHNV and YYDKDF (reference sequence). The CDR3 runs to 13 residues. CDR3 nucleotides: TGTGCCACCAGCACTGAGGTGAACGGGGAGCTGTTTTTT. As protein: CATSTEVNGELFF. Together with reference TRBV15 and TRBJ2-2, the CDR3 gives the full variable domain: DAMVIQNPRYQVTQFGKPVTLSCSQTLNHNVMYWYQQKSSQAPKLLFHYYDKDFNNEADTPDNFQSRRPNTSFCFLDIRSPGLGDTAMYLCATSTEVNGELFFGEGSRLTVL.

This rearrangement joins TRBV29-1 to TRBJ2-5; D is ambiguous. V shed 4 bases and J shed 2 bases, with 8 bases lying between them. Germline lookup yields CDR1 SQVTM and CDR2 ANQGSEA. The CDR3 extends over 12 amino acids. The CDR3 loop is CSVVRLQETQYF. The DNA for the CDR3 is TGCAGCGTTGTACGACTTCAAGAGACCCAGTACTTC.

This chain joins TRBV9 and TRBJ1-5; maybe TRBD1 (5 bases). Germline lookup yields CDR1 SGDLS and CDR2 YYNGEE. Trimming stripped 0 bases from V and 7 bases from J, with 8 bases between. The CDR3 spans 13 residues. The CDR3 DNA reads TGTGCCAGCAGCGTAGATGCAGGGCAGCCCCAGCATTTT. Translating it yields CASSVDAGQPQHF.

V and J are TRBV3-1 (or the pseudogene TRBV3-2) and TRBJ1-2; 7 positions match TRBD1. Germline V lookup: CDR1 LGHDT, CDR2 YNNKEL (reference sequence). The CDR3 loop spans 15 amino acids. V trimming: 0 bases; J trimming: 6 bases; junction bases outside the gene matches: 7. The CDR3 coding sequence is TGTGCCAGCAGCCAAGATGCGACAGGGAGCGATGGCTACACCTTC. Translated, it gives CASSQDATGSDGYTF.

In this sample, this clone turned up a few times. The chain uses TRBV18 and TRBJ1-1, with D possibly being TRBD1 (5 bases). CDR1 KGHSH and CDR2 LQKENI come from the germline V gene. The CDR3 is 14 amino acids. With 2 bases removed from V and 9 bases from J, the gap between germline ends came to 16 bases. CDR3 sequence: CASSPTGGDAKAFF. CDR3 bases: TGTGCCAGCTCACCAACGGGGGGGGATGCCAAAGCTTTCTTT.

The chain uses TRBV7-2 and TRBJ2-2; possibly TRBD1 for D (5 bases). The CDR3 loop spans 14 amino acids. Trimming removed 5 bases from V and 7 bases from J, with 14 bases in between. CDR1 SGHTA and CDR2 FQGNSA come from the germline V gene. The CDR3 reads CASSPAGIGGELFF. CDR3 DNA sequence: TGTGCCAGCAGCCCCGCAGGGATTGGCGGGGAGCTGTTTTTT.

This clone was seen just once. The chain couples TRBV28 to TRBJ1-1; D unclear. The germline V and J ends were trimmed by 6 bases and 2 bases, with 7 bases remaining between them. The CDR3 is made up of 12 amino acids. Germline V lookup: CDR1 MDHEN, CDR2 SYDVKM. The CDR3 loop reads CASRRANTEAFF. DNA of the CDR3: TGTGCCAGCAGAAGAGCAAACACTGAAGCTTTCTTT.

The CDR3 region has the DNA TGTGCCAGCAGCTTGGACAGGTACAATGAAAAACTGTTTTTT. This encodes CASSLDRYNEKLFF. The gene calls are TRBV11-2 and TRBJ1-4, with TRBD1 matching over 7 bases. With V trimmed by 3 bases and J by 5 bases, 3 bases remained unmatched. Germline CDR1 SGHAT, CDR2 FQNNGV. The CDR3 sequence is 14 residues long.